What follows are 10 T cell receptor beta chains derived from one specimen sequenced in a study of molecular identifiers for immune sequencing clone quantification. TCRdb ran MiXCR on the PCR reads and lists one entry per CDR3 protein. The repertoire holds roughly 300,000 distinct CDR3 sequences, with roughly 23% as singletons. The sequenced sample was naive CD8+ T cells from blood, with Jurkat cell RNA spiked in. Subset: FACS-sorted CD8+CD4-CCR7+CD45RA+ naive T cells. These receptor sequences come from a human donor in good health. Some libraries in this study had Jurkat cell RNA spiked in.

The sample holds many counts of this clonotype. The DNA for the CDR3 is TGTGCCAGCAGCGAGACAGGGATGAACACTGAAGCTTTCTTT. Amino acid sequence: CASSETGMNTEAFF. The gene calls are TRBV9 and TRBJ1-1, with 7 nucleotides matching TRBD1. Germline trimming cut 3 bases from V and 0 bases from J; bases unmatched to any gene: 2. This CDR3 has 14 amino acids. Germline V CDR1 and CDR2: SGDLS, YYNGEE.

This clonotype came up many times. This chain joins TRBV9 and TRBJ1-6; the D is unclear. V shed 3 bases and J shed 10 bases, with 11 bases lying between them. The CDR3 is made up of 13 amino acids. The V gene's germline CDR1 is SGDLS and CDR2 YYNGEE. The CDR3 region has the DNA TGTGCCAGCAGCGCCCACTCGGGGTCACCCCTCCACTTT. Residues: CASSAHSGSPLHF.

Note on this clonotype: With a much larger clone just one base away, this may be a read error. The V gene is TRBV29-1, the J gene TRBJ1-1; TRBD1 agrees at 8 bases. The CDR3 totals 14 residues. Germline V gives CDR1 SQVTM, CDR2 ANQGSEA. J gave up 6 bases and V 0 bases, and 6 bases lay outside the gene matches. CDR3 bases: TGCAGCGTTGAAGAATGGACAGGGATCGCTGAAGCTTTCTTT. Protein product: CSVEEWTGIAEAFF.

The table lists this clonotype with a few counts. This chain connects TRBV6-2 or TRBV6-3 to TRBJ2-1; D might be TRBD2 (6 bases). This CDR3 is 13 amino acids long. V shed 6 bases and J shed 3 bases, with 9 bases lying between them. Germline V CDR1 and CDR2: MNHEY, SVGEGT. The CDR3 DNA follows: TGTGCCAGCAGGCCGGGACTCTACAATGAGCAGTTCTTC. Its protein product is CASRPGLYNEQFF.

The rearrangement links TRBV4-3 to TRBJ1-1, with a weak D call TRBD1 (6 bases). The V and J ends lost 2 bases and 3 bases respectively, with 13 bases between them. The CDR3 runs to 15 residues. Germline loops: CDR1 LGHNA, CDR2 YSLEER. The CDR3 DNA reads as TGCGCCAGCAGCCAACCCGGGGGCTGGGACACTGAAGCTTTCTTT. Amino acid sequence: CASSQPGGWDTEAFF.

Comment on this clonotype: One end of the junction fails to match germline, which may point to a read error. The chain's CDR3 is CASSSSAGFRETQNF. The DNA of the CDR3 is TGTGCCAGCAGTTCCTCAGCGGGGTTTCGGGAGACCCAGAACTTC. J is TRBJ2-5 and V is TRBV12-3 or TRBV12-4, with 7 bases fitting TRBD2. This CDR3 spans 15 amino acids.

This clonotype was picked up many times. CDR3 loop: CASSEEGGPMNTEAFF. CDR3 nucleotide sequence: TGTGCCAGCAGTGAAGAGGGGGGGCCCATGAACACTGAAGCTTTCTTT. The chain combines TRBV6-1 with TRBJ1-1; D perhaps matches TRBD1 (6 bases). Germline V gene data show CDR1 as MNHNS and CDR2 as SASEGT. This CDR3 contains 16 residues. The V end was cut by 1 base, the J end by 0 bases, with 12 bases between.

This chain uses TRBV11-2 with TRBJ2-7, with 7 bases that match TRBD2. The trim removed 5 bases at V and 4 bases at J, leaving 14 bases unmatched. The germline V gene encodes CDR1 SGHAT and CDR2 FQNNGV. The CDR3 has 16 residues. In DNA, the CDR3 is TGTGCCAGCAGCCCCGGCCGGGCTAGCGGTCTGTACGAGCAGTACTTC. It is translated as CASSPGRASGLYEQYF.

V is TRBV11-1 and J is TRBJ2-3, with TRBD2 matching 8 bases. The germline V gene has CDR1 SGHAT and CDR2 FQDESV (reference sequence). V lost 1 base, J lost 6 bases, and 15 bases stayed unmatched. The CDR3 runs 18 residues. The CDR3 nucleotides are TGTGCCAGCAGCTTAGTCTGGGAGAGCGGGGGACAATTGGATACGCAGTATTTT. Translating it yields CASSLVWESGGQLDTQYF.

This clonotype was observed at least ten times. J is TRBJ1-2 and V is TRBV4-3, with a possible D match to TRBD1 (5 bases). V gave up 3 bases and J gave up 4 bases, with 12 bases separating them. The CDR3 is made up of 14 amino acids. Germline V CDR1 and CDR2: LGHNA, YSLEER. CDR3 loop: CASSHRDRLYGYTF. The DNA of the CDR3 is TGCGCCAGCAGCCACCGGGACCGACTCTATGGCTACACCTTC.